The present T cell receptor beta chain was sequenced within a study of CD8 T cells in ankylosing spondylitis. Making use of molecular barcodes, quantitative 5'-RACE generated TCR beta libraries. TCRdb re-called the 5' RACE reads through MiXCR, storing one row per CDR3 protein. The sample yields some 220,000 distinct CDR3 sequences, about 11% seen once. Findings and limits, study-wide: Characteristic of ankylosing spondylitis blood, it appeared, was a TCR beta motif comprising roughly eight highly homologous variants.

V was clipped by 0 bases and J by 8 bases, with 12 bases between them. CDR1 and CDR2 (germline): SGHRS, YFSETQ. The CDR3 consists of 14 residues. This clonotype was seen ten or more times. The target antigen is unknown. Sequenced: blood, either unsorted or a sorted T cell fraction (not recorded which). V is TRBV5-1 and J is TRBJ2-1; possible D gene TRBD2, 5 bases. This receptor was taken from a male donor with ankylosing spondylitis or in good health (not recorded which). Here the CDR3 reads CASSLGPGGDEQFF. The CDR3 DNA sequence: TGCGCCAGCAGCTTGGGACCCGGAGGAGATGAGCAGTTCTTC.